The TCR beta chain under discussion was sequenced for a study of cytomegalovirus exposure and HLA in healthy donors. Whole-study results and caveats: Only CMV serostatus was available as immune exposure information. Sequencing likely generated an artifact that appeared as a cluster of highly shared sequence variants.

This PCR relied on a set of 60 Vbeta primers and 13 Jbeta primers. The method was immunoSEQ multiplex PCR; TCRdb's version includes in-frame clones alone and lacks a portion of them. The repertoire holds under 150,000 clones, roughly 72% seen once, with about 1.8% in the top ten. As regards this clone: The antigen remains unidentified.

This CDR3 has 15 amino acids. The germline V and J ends were trimmed by 8 bases and 3 bases, with 19 bases remaining between them. Germline V CDR1 and CDR2: MGHDK, SYGVNS. The chain is built from TRBV25-1 and TRBJ1-1; perhaps TRBD1 as D (5 bases). The clonotype was recovered from a woman aged 50 to 60 in good health and CMV-seronegative. Sequenced: PBMCs. This chain's CDR3 is CASSLRGSLDTEAFF. The CDR3 DNA reads as TGTGCCAGCTCCTTACGGGGGTCCCTGGACACTGAAGCTTTCTTT. Based on the CDR3 plus reference TRBV25-1 and TRBJ1-1, the full variable domain is EADIYQTPRYLVIGTGKKITLECSQTMGHDKMYWYQQDPGMELHLIHYSYGVNSTEKGDLSSESTVSRIRTEHFPLTLESARPSHTSQYLCASSLRGSLDTEAFFGQGTRLTVV.